The entry below gives a single T cell receptor (beta chain) sequence along with its context. Original data processing: Nucleated cell counts were estimated from reference gene primer amplification. Libraries were prepared by immunoSEQ multiplex PCR; TCRdb keeps only in-frame clonotypes and omits some of them. The V and J calls and clone size were taken over from that table, and D and trimming were inferred from the DNA. Of about 200,000 clones in the sample, around 82% were seen once. The entry originates in a study of blood T cell repertoires in COVID-19. For the study at large: In each case, the material was cDNA or gDNA derived from T cells, B-cell-depleted T cells, or PBMCs.

Specimen: peripheral blood. The TCR sequence derives from a woman in her 70s with acute or convalescent COVID-19.

Written as DNA, the CDR3 is TGTGCCAGCAGCCTATACGGGGGAGGGGAGACCTATGGCTACACCTTC. This codes for CASSLYGGGETYGYTF. V is TRBV5-8 and J is TRBJ1-2, with D maybe TRBD1 (5 bases). Trimming took 4 bases from V and 4 from J, leaving 20 bases between them. The CDR3 sequence is 16 residues long. Germline V gives CDR1 SGHTS, CDR2 YDEGEE.